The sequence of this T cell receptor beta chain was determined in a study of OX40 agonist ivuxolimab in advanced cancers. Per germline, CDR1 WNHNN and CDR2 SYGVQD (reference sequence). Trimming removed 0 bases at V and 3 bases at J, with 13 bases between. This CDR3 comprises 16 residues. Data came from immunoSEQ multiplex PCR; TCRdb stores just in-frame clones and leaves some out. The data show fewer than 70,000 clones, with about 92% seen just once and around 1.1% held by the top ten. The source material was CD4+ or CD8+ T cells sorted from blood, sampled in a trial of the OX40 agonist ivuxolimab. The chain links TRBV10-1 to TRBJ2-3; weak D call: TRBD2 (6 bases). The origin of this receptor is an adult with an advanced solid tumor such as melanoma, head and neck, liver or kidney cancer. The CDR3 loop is CASSESVAAGTDTQYF. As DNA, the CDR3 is TGCGCCAGCAGTGAGTCGGTAGCGGCAGGGACAGATACGCAGTATTTT.